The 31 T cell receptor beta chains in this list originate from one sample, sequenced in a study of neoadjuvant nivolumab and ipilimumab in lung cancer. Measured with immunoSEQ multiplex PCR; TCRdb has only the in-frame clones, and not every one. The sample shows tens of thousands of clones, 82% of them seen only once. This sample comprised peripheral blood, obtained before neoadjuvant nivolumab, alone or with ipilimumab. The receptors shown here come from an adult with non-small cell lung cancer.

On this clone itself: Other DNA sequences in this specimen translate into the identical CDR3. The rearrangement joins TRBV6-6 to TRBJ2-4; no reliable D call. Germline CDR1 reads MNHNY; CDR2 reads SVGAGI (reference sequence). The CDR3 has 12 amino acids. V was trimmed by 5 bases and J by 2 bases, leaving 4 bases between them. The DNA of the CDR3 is TGTGCCAGCAGTCGCCCCAAAAACATTCAGTACTTC. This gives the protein CASSRPKNIQYF.

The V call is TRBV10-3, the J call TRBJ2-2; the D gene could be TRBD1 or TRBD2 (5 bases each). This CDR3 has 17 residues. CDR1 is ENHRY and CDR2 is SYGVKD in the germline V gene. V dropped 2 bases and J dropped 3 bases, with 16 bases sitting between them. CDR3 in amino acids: CAISETTVPGHTGELFF. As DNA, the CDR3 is TGTGCCATCAGTGAGACGACAGTCCCGGGGCACACCGGGGAGCTGTTTTTT.

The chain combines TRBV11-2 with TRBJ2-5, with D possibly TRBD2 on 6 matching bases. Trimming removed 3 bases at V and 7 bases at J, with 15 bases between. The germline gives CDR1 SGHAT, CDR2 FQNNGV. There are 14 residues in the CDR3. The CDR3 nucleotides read TGTGCCAGCAGCTTTATCGCAGCGGAGGGGACCCAGTACTTC. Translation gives CASSFIAAEGTQYF.

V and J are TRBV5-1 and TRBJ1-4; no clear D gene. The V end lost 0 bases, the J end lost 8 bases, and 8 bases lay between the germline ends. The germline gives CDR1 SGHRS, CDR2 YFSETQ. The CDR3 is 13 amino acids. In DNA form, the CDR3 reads TGCGCCAGCAGCTTGGCCGGGAGCGAAAAACTGTTTTTT. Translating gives CASSLAGSEKLFF.

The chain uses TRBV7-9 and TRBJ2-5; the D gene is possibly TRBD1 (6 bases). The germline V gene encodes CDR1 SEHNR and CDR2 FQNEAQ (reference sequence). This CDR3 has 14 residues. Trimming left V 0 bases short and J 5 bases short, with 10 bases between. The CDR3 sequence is CASSLALGAETQYF. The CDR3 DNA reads TGTGCCAGCAGCTTAGCTTTGGGGGCTGAGACCCAGTACTTC.

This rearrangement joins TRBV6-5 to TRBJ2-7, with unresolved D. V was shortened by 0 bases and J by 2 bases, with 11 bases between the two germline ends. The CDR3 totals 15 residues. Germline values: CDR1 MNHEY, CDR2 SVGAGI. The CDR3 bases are TGTGCCAGCAGTTACTCCCCATCTACAACCTACGAGCAGTACTTC. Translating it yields CASSYSPSTTYEQYF.

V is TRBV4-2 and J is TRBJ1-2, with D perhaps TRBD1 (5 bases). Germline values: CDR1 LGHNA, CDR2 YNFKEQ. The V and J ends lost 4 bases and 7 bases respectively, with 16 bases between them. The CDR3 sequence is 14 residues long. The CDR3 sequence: CASSLSRDAFGYTF. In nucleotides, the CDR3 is TGTGCCAGCAGCCTCTCCCGGGACGCCTTTGGCTACACCTTC.

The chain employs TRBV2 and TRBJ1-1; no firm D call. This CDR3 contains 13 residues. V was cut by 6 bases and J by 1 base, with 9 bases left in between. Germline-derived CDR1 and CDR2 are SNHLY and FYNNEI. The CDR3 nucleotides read TGTGCCAGCAGGGTCGACGCGAACACTGAAGCTTTCTTT. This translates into CASRVDANTEAFF.

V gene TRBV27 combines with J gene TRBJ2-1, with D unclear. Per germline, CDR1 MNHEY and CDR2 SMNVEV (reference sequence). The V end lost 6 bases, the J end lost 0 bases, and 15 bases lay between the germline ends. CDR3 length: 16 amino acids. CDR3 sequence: CASRTRSSASYNEQFF. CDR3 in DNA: TGTGCCAGCAGGACCCGTAGCTCGGCCTCCTACAATGAGCAGTTCTTC.

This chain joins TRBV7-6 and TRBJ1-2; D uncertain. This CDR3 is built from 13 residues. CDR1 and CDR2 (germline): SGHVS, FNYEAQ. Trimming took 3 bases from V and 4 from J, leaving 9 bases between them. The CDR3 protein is CASSLTDFYGYTF. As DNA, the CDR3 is TGTGCCAGCAGCTTGACGGATTTCTATGGCTACACCTTC.

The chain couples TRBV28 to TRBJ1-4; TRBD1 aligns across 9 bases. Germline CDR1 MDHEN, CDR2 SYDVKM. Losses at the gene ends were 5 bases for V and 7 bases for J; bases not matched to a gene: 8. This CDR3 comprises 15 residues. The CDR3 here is CASSRRDRDREKLFF. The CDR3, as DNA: TGTGCCAGCAGTCGCCGGGACAGGGATCGTGAAAAACTGTTTTTT.

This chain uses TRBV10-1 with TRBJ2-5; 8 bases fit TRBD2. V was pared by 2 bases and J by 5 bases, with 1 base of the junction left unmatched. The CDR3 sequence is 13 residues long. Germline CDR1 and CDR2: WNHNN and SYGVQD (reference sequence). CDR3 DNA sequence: TGCGCCAGCAGTGAGCAGCGGGGGGAGACCCAGTACTTC. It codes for CASSEQRGETQYF.

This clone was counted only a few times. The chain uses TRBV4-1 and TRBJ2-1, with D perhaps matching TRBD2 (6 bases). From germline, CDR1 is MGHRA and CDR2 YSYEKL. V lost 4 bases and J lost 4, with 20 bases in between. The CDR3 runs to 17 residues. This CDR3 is CASSRSSGLLGYNEQFF. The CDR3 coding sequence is TGCGCCAGCAGCCGATCAAGCGGGCTCTTGGGGTACAATGAGCAGTTCTTC.

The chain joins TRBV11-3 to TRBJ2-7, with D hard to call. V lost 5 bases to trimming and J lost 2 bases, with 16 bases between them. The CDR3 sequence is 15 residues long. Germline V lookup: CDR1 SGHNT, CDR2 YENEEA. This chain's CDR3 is CASSHARIAPYEQYF. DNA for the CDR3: TGTGCCAGCAGCCACGCTAGGATTGCCCCCTACGAGCAGTACTTC.

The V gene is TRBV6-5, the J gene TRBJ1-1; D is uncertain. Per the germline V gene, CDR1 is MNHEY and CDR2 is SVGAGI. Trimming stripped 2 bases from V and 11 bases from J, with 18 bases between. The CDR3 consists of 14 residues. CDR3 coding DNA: TGTGCCAGCAGTTACGACCGGCAGGCCTCGGCCGCTTTCTTT. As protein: CASSYDRQASAAFF.

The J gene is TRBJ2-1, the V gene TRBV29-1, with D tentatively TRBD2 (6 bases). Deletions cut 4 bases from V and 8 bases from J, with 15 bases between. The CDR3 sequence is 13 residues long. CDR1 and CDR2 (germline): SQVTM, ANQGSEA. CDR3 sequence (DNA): TGCAGCGTTGTAAAGGGCGGCGGGGATGAGCAGTTCTTC. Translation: CSVVKGGGDEQFF.

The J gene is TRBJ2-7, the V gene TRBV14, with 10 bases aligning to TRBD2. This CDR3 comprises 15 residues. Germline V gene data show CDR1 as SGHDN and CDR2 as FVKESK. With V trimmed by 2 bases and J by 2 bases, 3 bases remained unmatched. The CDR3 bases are TGTGCCAGCAGCCAACTAGCGGGAGTAACCTACGAGCAGTACTTC. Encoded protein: CASSQLAGVTYEQYF.

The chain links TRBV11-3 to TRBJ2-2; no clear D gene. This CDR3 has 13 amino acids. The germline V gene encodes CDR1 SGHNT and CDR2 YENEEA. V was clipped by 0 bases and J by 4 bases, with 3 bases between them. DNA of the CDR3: TGTGCCAGCAGCTTAGAGCTCACCGGGGAGCTGTTTTTT. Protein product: CASSLELTGELFF.

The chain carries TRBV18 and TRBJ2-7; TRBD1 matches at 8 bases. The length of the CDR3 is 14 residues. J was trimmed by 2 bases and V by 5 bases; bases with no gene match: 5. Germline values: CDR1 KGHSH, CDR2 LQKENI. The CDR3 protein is CASSGTDRAYEQYF. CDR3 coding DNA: TGTGCCAGCTCAGGAACGGACAGGGCCTACGAGCAGTACTTC.

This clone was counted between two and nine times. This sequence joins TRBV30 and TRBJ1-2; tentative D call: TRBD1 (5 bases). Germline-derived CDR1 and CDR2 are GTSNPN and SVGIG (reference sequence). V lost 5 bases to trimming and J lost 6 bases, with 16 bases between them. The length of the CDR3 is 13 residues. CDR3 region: CAWGWGGSDGYTF. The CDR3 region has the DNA TGTGCCTGGGGCTGGGGGGGGAGCGATGGCTACACCTTC. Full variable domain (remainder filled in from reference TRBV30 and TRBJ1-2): SQTIHQWPATLVQPVGSPLSLECTVEGTSNPNLYWYRQAAGRGLQLLFYSVGIGQISSEVPQNLSASRPQDRQFILSSKKLLLSDSGFYLCAWGWGGSDGYTFGSGTRLTVV.

The CDR3: CASSQEREQPQHF. In DNA, the CDR3 is TGTGCCAGCAGCCAAGAGAGGGAGCAGCCCCAGCATTTT. The chain carries TRBV14 and TRBJ1-5; no definite D call. Germline values: CDR1 SGHDN, CDR2 FVKESK. Trimming removed 0 bases from V and 7 bases from J, with 7 bases in between. There are 13 residues in the CDR3.

The CDR3 region is CASLTVLAYF. CDR3 nucleotide sequence: TGCGCCAGCCTGACTGTGCTTGCGTATTTT. The chain employs TRBV10-2 and TRBJ2-3; the D is unclear. V was shortened by 8 bases and J by 14 bases, with 14 bases between the two germline ends. CDR1 is WSHSY, CDR2 SAAADI, per germline. The CDR3 covers 10 residues.

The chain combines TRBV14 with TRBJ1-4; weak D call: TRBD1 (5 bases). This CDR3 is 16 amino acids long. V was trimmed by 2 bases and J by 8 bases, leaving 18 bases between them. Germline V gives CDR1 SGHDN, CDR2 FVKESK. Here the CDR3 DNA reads TGTGCCAGCAGCCAACTTTCGAGGGGCGTAGGAGAAAAACTGTTTTTT. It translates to CASSQLSRGVGEKLFF.

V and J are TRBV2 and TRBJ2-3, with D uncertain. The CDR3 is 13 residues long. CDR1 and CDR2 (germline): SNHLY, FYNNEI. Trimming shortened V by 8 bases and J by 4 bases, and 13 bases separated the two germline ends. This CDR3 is CASGISPPDTQYF. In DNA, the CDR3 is TGTGCCAGCGGGATTAGCCCCCCAGATACGCAGTATTTT.

DNA of the CDR3: TGTGCCATCAGGAGCGGGGGCTTAAGCTCCTACAATGAGCAGTTCTTC. It yields the protein CAIRSGGLSSYNEQFF. The V gene is TRBV10-3, the J gene TRBJ2-1; 8 nucleotides line up with TRBD2. The length of the CDR3 is 16 residues. Germline CDR1 ENHRY, CDR2 SYGVKD. The ends lost 6 bases at V and 0 bases at J; junction bases unmatched: 7.

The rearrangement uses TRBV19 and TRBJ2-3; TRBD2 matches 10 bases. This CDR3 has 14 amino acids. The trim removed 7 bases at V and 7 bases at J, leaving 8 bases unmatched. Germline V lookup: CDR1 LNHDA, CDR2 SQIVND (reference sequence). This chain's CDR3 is CASMPGLATNTQYF. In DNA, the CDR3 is TGTGCCAGTATGCCGGGACTAGCGACAAATACGCAGTATTTT.

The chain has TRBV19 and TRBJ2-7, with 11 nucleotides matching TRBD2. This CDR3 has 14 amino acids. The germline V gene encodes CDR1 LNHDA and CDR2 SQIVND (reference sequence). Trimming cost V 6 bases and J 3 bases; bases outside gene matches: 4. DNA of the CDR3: TGTGCCAGTAGGGGACTAGCGGAGGACTACGAGCAGTACTTC. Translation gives CASRGLAEDYEQYF.

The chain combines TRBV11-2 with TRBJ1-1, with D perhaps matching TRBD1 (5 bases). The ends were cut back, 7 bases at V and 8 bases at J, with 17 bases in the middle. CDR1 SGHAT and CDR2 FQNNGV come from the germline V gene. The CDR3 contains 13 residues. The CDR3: CASTMVGGREAFF. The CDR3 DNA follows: TGTGCCAGCACCATGGTGGGGGGGAGAGAAGCTTTCTTT.

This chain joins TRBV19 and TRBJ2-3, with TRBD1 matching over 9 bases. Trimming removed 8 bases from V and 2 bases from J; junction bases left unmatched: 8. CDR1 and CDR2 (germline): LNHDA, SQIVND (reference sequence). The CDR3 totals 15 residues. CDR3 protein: CASAETGGFTDTQYF. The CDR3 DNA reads TGTGCCAGTGCCGAGACAGGGGGATTCACAGATACGCAGTATTTT. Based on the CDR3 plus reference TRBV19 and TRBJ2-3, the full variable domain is DGGITQSPKYLFRKEGQNVTLSCEQNLNHDAMYWYRQDPGQGLRLIYYSQIVNDFQKGDIAEGYSVSREKKESFPLTVTSAQKNPTAFYLCASAETGGFTDTQYFGPGTRLTVL.

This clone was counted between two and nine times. CDR3 sequence reads: CASSSYRMNTEAFF. The CDR3 DNA sequence: TGCGCCAGCAGCTCGTATCGCATGAACACTGAAGCTTTCTTT. V usage is TRBV5-1 and J usage is TRBJ1-1, with unresolved D. The CDR3 has 14 residues. V was cut by 3 bases and J by 0 bases, with 9 bases left in between. The germline CDR1 and CDR2 sequences are SGHRS and YFSETQ.

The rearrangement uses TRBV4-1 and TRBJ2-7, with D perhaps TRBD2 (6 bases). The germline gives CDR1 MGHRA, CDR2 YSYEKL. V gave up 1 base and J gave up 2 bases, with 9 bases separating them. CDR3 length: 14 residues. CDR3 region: CASSQGRGAYEQYF. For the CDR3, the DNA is TGCGCCAGCAGCCAAGGGCGGGGTGCCTACGAGCAGTACTTC.